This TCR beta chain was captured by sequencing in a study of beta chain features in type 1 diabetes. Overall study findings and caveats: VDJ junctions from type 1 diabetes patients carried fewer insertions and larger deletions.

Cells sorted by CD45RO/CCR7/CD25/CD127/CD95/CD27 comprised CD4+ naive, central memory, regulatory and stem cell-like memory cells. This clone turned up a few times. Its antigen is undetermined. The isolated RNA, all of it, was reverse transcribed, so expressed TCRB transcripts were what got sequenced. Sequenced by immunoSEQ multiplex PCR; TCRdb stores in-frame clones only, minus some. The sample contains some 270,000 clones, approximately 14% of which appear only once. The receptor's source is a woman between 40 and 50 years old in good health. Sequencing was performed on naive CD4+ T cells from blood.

The CDR3 nucleotides read TGCAGCGTTGCTGACAGGGTCAATCAGCCCCAGCATTTT. This sequence encodes CSVADRVNQPQHF. This chain joins TRBV29-1 and TRBJ1-5, with TRBD1 matching 7 bases. The length of the CDR3 is 13 residues. Germline-derived CDR1 and CDR2 are SQVTM and ANQGSEA. J lost 3 bases, V lost 4 bases, and 3 bases had no gene match.